These 29 T cell receptor beta chains came from one sample sequenced in a study of T cell responses to AZD1222 COVID-19 vaccine. Assay: immunoSEQ multiplex PCR; the TCRdb copy retains only in-frame clones and omits some. Of over 85,000 clones in the sample, around 84% were seen once. The sample here was peripheral blood, taken 28 days after the second AZD1222 dose. The receptors shown here come from an adult who received the AZD1222 COVID-19 vaccine.

This chain connects TRBV4-3 to TRBJ1-4; D not certain. The germline V gene has CDR1 LGHNA and CDR2 YSLEER. Trimming removed 0 bases from V and 6 bases from J, with 17 bases in between. The CDR3 loop spans 17 amino acids. CDR3 amino acids: CASSQEGVSGFDEKLFF. In DNA form, the CDR3 reads TGCGCCAGCAGCCAAGAAGGCGTTTCGGGCTTTGATGAAAAACTGTTTTTT.

CDR3 loop: CASSWDRGNQPQHF. CDR3 sequence (DNA): TGTGCCAGCAGTTGGGACAGGGGCAATCAGCCCCAGCATTTT. The J gene is TRBJ1-5, the V gene TRBV6-6; the match to TRBD1 covers 9 bases. Germline CDR1 MNHNY, CDR2 SVGAGI (reference sequence). CDR3 length equals 14 residues. Trimming cost V 4 bases and J 2 bases; bases outside gene matches: 0.

The rearrangement links TRBV10-3 to TRBJ2-7, with D possibly TRBD1 on 5 matching bases. Germline CDR1 ENHRY, CDR2 SYGVKD. V dropped 10 bases and J dropped 7 bases, with 17 bases sitting between them. CDR3 length: 12 residues. This CDR3 reads CATPGRGEEQYF. The CDR3 DNA reads as TGTGCCACCCCCGGAAGGGGTGAGGAGCAGTACTTC.

The chain has TRBV10-3 and TRBJ1-1; D is unclear. The germline CDR1 and CDR2 sequences are ENHRY and SYGVKD. Trimming pared 0 bases from V and 1 base from J, leaving 6 bases between. This CDR3 spans 14 amino acids. The CDR3 protein is CAISESRRNTEAFF. The DNA of the CDR3 is TGTGCCATCAGTGAGTCAAGAAGGAACACTGAAGCTTTCTTT.

This chain joins TRBV18 and TRBJ1-3, with D unclear. The V gene lost 3 bases and the J gene lost 4 bases, with 25 bases spanning the gap. The CDR3 has 19 amino acids. Looked up from germline, CDR1 is KGHSH and CDR2 is LQKENI. CDR3 region: CASSPSPGTPHLGGNTIYF. The CDR3 DNA follows: TGTGCCAGCTCACCTTCACCGGGCACCCCTCACCTTGGGGGAAACACCATATATTTT.

The CDR3 spells CAISELSTREGAFF. CDR3 DNA sequence: TGTGCCATCAGTGAGTTGTCTACCAGGGAGGGAGCTTTCTTT. The chain is built from TRBV10-3 and TRBJ1-1; D is possibly TRBD1 (5 bases). The CDR3 is made up of 14 amino acids. V lost 1 base, J lost 10 bases, and 16 bases lay in between. The germline CDR1 and CDR2 sequences are ENHRY and SYGVKD.

The V gene is TRBV7-3, the J gene TRBJ1-1, with 8 bases fitting TRBD1. CDR3 length: 17 residues. V shed 3 bases and J 2 bases; nucleotides not matched to a gene: 11. Looked up from germline, CDR1 is SGHTA and CDR2 is FQGTGA. The CDR3 here is CASSLPGQEGRNTEAFF. The CDR3 DNA reads as TGTGCCAGCAGCTTGCCGGGACAGGAGGGAAGAAACACTGAAGCTTTCTTT.

V is TRBV6-2 or TRBV6-3 and J is TRBJ1-2; D ambiguous. Per germline, CDR1 MNHEY and CDR2 SVGEGT. Trimming stripped 2 bases from V and 6 bases from J, with 4 bases between. CDR3 length: 11 residues. The CDR3 DNA is TGTGCCAGCAGTTACGGGGATGGCTACACCTTC. Encoded protein: CASSYGDGYTF.

The chain joins TRBV27 to TRBJ1-1; D possibly corresponds to TRBD1 (5 bases). Germline V gives CDR1 MNHEY, CDR2 SMNVEV (reference sequence). The CDR3 is made up of 15 amino acids. Trimming shortened V by 2 bases and J by 11 bases, and 21 bases separated the two germline ends. The CDR3 nucleotides read TGTGCCAGCAGTTTAAACGGAGCAGGAGCCTGGGGGGCTTTCTTT. This gives the protein CASSLNGAGAWGAFF.

This chain connects TRBV5-1 to TRBJ2-3, with 7 bases aligning to TRBD2. V dropped 0 bases and J dropped 4; count of bases not matched to a gene: 5. Germline assignment: CDR1 SGHRS and CDR2 YFSETQ. CDR3 length: 15 amino acids. The CDR3 coding sequence is TGCGCCAGCAGCTTGGCGGGAGGTAGCGCAGATACGCAGTATTTT. This sequence encodes CASSLAGGSADTQYF.

The chain employs TRBV28 and TRBJ1-1; D not certain. The CDR3 loop spans 15 amino acids. Germline assignment: CDR1 MDHEN and CDR2 SYDVKM. Trimming cost V 2 bases and J 0 bases, with 10 bases left between them. CDR3: CASSLGGRMNTEAFF. The CDR3 region has the DNA TGTGCCAGCAGTTTAGGAGGACGTATGAACACTGAAGCTTTCTTT.

The chain combines TRBV6-5 with TRBJ1-2; D is unclear. Trimming pared 8 bases from V and 3 bases from J, leaving 19 bases between. The V gene's germline CDR1 is MNHEY and CDR2 SVGAGI. The CDR3 runs to 15 residues. This chain's CDR3 is CASRTGLGGHYGYTF. The CDR3 coding sequence is TGTGCCAGCCGTACGGGGTTAGGAGGGCACTATGGCTACACCTTC.

The gene calls are TRBV10-1 and TRBJ2-7, with D unclear. The CDR3 contains 13 residues. V gave up 2 bases and J gave up 3 bases, with 8 bases separating them. The germline gives CDR1 WNHNN, CDR2 SYGVQD (reference sequence). In DNA form, the CDR3 reads TGCGCCAGCAGTGAGAACGCCGACTACGAGCAGTACTTC. It specifies CASSENADYEQYF.

V is TRBV29-1 and J is TRBJ1-1, with D possibly matching TRBD1 (5 bases). V gave up 6 bases and J gave up 1 base, with 15 bases separating them. The CDR3 runs to 14 residues. Germline V CDR1 and CDR2: SQVTM, ANQGSEA. Here the CDR3 reads CSVHPAGANTEAFF. DNA of the CDR3: TGCAGCGTCCACCCCGCCGGGGCGAACACTGAAGCTTTCTTT.

In nucleotides, the CDR3 is TGTGCCAGCAGCTTGGGCGGGAGCTCCTACGAGCAGTACTTC. This translates into CASSLGGSSYEQYF. The V and J genes are TRBV5-4 and TRBJ2-7, with 7 positions matching TRBD2. Germline CDR1 and CDR2: SGHNT and YYREEE (reference sequence). The CDR3 covers 14 residues. V shed 0 bases, J shed 0 bases, and the junction held 0 bases outside the gene matches. The variable domain in full, with the rest retrieved from reference TRBV5-4 and TRBJ2-7, is ETGVTQSPTHLIKTRGQQVTLRCSSQSGHNTVSWYQQALGQGPQFIFQYYREEENGRGNFPPRFSGLQFPNYSSELNVNALELDDSALYLCASSLGGSSYEQYFGPGTRLTVT.

The chain combines TRBV7-3 with TRBJ2-1, with D possibly TRBD2 on 6 matching bases. The CDR3 is made up of 14 amino acids. CDR1 and CDR2 from the germline V gene are SGHTA and FQGTGA. The V end lost 5 bases, the J end lost 6 bases, and 14 bases lay between the germline ends. The CDR3 region has the DNA TGTGCCAGCAGCCTCACGCGGGATTCCAATGAGCAGTTCTTC. It encodes CASSLTRDSNEQFF.

The chain employs TRBV4-1 and TRBJ2-5; no firm D call. The CDR3 spans 13 residues. Trimming pared 1 base from V and 5 bases from J, leaving 8 bases between. Germline V gene sequence: CDR1 MGHRA, CDR2 YSYEKL. CDR3 nucleotide sequence: TGCGCCAGCAGCCAAGGGCCCCTCGAGACCCAGTACTTC. The encoded protein is CASSQGPLETQYF.

This sequence joins TRBV2 and TRBJ1-5; 8 nucleotides align to TRBD1. V dropped 2 bases and J dropped 6; count of bases not matched to a gene: 6. CDR3 length: 15 amino acids. Germline V gene sequence: CDR1 SNHLY, CDR2 FYNNEI. Here the CDR3 DNA reads TGTGCCAGCAGTGAATGGGCAGGGGGCGGTCAGCCCCAGCATTTT. As protein: CASSEWAGGGQPQHF.

CDR3 sequence reads: CASSPGQLKYTEAFF. CDR3 DNA sequence: TGTGCCAGCAGCCCCGGACAGCTGAAGTACACTGAAGCTTTCTTT. The chain is built from TRBV6-5 and TRBJ1-1; tentative D call: TRBD1 (6 bases). Germline V CDR1 and CDR2: MNHEY, SVGAGI. The CDR3 sequence is 15 residues long. Trimming stripped 6 bases from V and 3 bases from J, with 17 bases between.

The genes are TRBV6-5 and TRBJ2-5, with 9 bases matching TRBD1. This CDR3 has 15 residues. Germline V gene sequence: CDR1 MNHEY, CDR2 SVGAGI. The trim removed 0 bases at V and 4 bases at J, leaving 3 bases unmatched. The CDR3 protein is CASSYSGTGLETQYF. CDR3 DNA: TGTGCCAGCAGTTACTCCGGGACAGGGCTAGAGACCCAGTACTTC.

This chain links TRBV6-6 with TRBJ1-1; D remains unclear. The CDR3 runs 14 residues. Trimming took 0 bases from V and 1 from J, leaving 6 bases between them. Germline lookup yields CDR1 MNHNY and CDR2 SVGAGI (reference sequence). CDR3 sequence: CASSYSLSNTEAFF. CDR3 in DNA: TGTGCCAGCAGTTACTCTCTGTCGAACACTGAAGCTTTCTTT.

This chain links TRBV6-5 with TRBJ1-6; D possibly corresponds to TRBD1 (5 bases). Trimming took 4 bases from V and 9 from J, leaving 19 bases between them. The CDR3 loop spans 16 amino acids. The germline V gene encodes CDR1 MNHEY and CDR2 SVGAGI. CDR3 sequence reads: CASSSSIRRDLSPLHF. In DNA, the CDR3 is TGTGCCAGCAGTTCATCGATCCGCCGGGACCTTTCACCCCTCCACTTT.

This clone was counted only a few times. The V and J genes are TRBV6-5 and TRBJ1-5; 8 bases align to TRBD1. The CDR3 runs to 12 residues. The germline gives CDR1 MNHEY, CDR2 SVGAGI. With V trimmed by 6 bases and J by 13 bases, 8 bases remained unmatched. CDR3 nucleotide sequence: TGTGCCAGCAGCTTCAACAGGGGGATACAGCATTTT. Its protein product is CASSFNRGIQHF.

V is TRBV5-1 and J is TRBJ1-1; 7 bases are a match to TRBD1. V dropped 4 bases and J dropped 6; count of bases not matched to a gene: 12. The CDR3 runs 15 residues. Germline values: CDR1 SGHRS, CDR2 YFSETQ. Here the CDR3 reads CASSTRQGGSSEAFF. Written as DNA, the CDR3 is TGCGCCAGCAGCACCCGACAGGGTGGTTCTTCTGAAGCTTTCTTT.

V is TRBV10-2 and J is TRBJ2-7; TRBD1 agrees at 9 bases. The CDR3 contains 15 residues. With V trimmed by 7 bases and J by 4 bases, 11 bases remained unmatched. The germline gives CDR1 WSHSY, CDR2 SAAADI. The CDR3 here is CASKSGTGSVYEQYF. The DNA of the CDR3 is TGCGCCAGCAAATCCGGGACAGGGAGTGTGTACGAGCAGTACTTC.

This chain joins TRBV2 and TRBJ2-5; 10 nucleotides align to TRBD2. Trimming cost V 8 bases and J 5 bases; bases outside gene matches: 8. From germline, CDR1 is SNHLY and CDR2 FYNNEI. CDR3 length equals 14 residues. The CDR3 DNA reads as TGTGCCAGCTCCATAGCGGGAGGATCTGAGACCCAGTACTTC. Its translation is CASSIAGGSETQYF.

The chain has TRBV6-6 and TRBJ2-3; tentatively, D is TRBD1 (5 bases). Germline CDR1 MNHNY, CDR2 SVGAGI (reference sequence). This CDR3 region has 14 residues. V lost 2 bases and J lost 2, with 8 bases in between. The CDR3 protein is CASSYPGNTDTQYF. The CDR3 DNA reads as TGTGCCAGCAGTTACCCAGGGAACACAGATACGCAGTATTTT.

For the CDR3, the DNA is TGTGCCAGCCGACAGGGGAATAACTATGGCTACACCTTC. Translation: CASRQGNNYGYTF. V and J are TRBV6-5 and TRBJ1-2, with 8 bases identical to TRBD1. Per germline, CDR1 MNHEY and CDR2 SVGAGI. The CDR3 loop spans 13 amino acids. With V trimmed by 8 bases and J by 1 base, 3 bases remained unmatched.

V usage is TRBV7-2 and J usage is TRBJ2-7; unclear D gene. The CDR3 totals 12 residues. Germline values: CDR1 SGHTA, CDR2 FQGNSA. Trimming pared 5 bases from V and 3 bases from J, leaving 8 bases between. CDR3 residues: CASSRGGYEQYF. Here the CDR3 DNA reads TGTGCCAGCAGCCGTGGCGGCTACGAGCAGTACTTC.